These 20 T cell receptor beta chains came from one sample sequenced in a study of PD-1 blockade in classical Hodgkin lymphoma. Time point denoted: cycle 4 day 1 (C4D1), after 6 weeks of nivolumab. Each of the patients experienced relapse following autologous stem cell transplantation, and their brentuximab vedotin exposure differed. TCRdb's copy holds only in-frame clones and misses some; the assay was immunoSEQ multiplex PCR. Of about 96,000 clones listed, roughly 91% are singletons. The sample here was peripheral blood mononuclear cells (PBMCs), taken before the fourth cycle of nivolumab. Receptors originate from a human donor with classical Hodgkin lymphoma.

CDR3 residues: CASSVDLAGTYEQYF. CDR3 DNA: TGTGCCAGCAGCGTAGATCTAGCGGGGACCTACGAGCAGTACTTC. The rearrangement uses TRBV9 and TRBJ2-7; 9 bases are a match to TRBD2. The junction had 3 bases not matched to a gene; V was cut back by 0 bases and J by 2 bases. Germline V gives CDR1 SGDLS, CDR2 YYNGEE. This CDR3 has 15 residues.

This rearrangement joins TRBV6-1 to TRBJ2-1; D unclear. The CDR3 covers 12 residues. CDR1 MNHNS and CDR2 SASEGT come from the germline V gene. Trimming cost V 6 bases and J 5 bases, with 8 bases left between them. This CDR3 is CASSPLDNEQFF. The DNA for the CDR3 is TGTGCCAGCAGCCCCCTCGACAATGAGCAGTTCTTC.

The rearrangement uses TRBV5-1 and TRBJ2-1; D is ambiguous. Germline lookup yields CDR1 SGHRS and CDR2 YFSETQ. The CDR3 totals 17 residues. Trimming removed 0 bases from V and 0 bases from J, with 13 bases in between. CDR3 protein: CASSLGVAESSYNEQFF. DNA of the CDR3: TGCGCCAGCAGCTTGGGAGTTGCGGAAAGCTCCTACAATGAGCAGTTCTTC.

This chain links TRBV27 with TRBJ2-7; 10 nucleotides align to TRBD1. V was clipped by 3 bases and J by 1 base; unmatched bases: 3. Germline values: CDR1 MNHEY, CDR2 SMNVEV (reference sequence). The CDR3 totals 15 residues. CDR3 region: CASSFRGQGSYEQYF. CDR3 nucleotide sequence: TGTGCCAGCAGTTTTCGGGGACAGGGGTCCTACGAGCAGTACTTC.

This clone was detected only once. CDR3 DNA: TGTGCCAGCAGTTTGCCCAGACAGGGGGCCGGGAGCACTGAAGCTTTCTTT. It is translated as CASSLPRQGAGSTEAFF. J is TRBJ1-1 and V is TRBV28; 10 bases align to TRBD1. The germline CDR1 and CDR2 sequences are MDHEN and SYDVKM. V dropped 3 bases and J dropped 4; count of bases not matched to a gene: 11. There are 17 residues in the CDR3.

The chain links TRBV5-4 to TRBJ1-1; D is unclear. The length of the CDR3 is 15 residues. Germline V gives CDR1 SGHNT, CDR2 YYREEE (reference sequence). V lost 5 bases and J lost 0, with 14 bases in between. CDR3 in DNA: TGTGCCAGCAGACAACAATCTCGCATGAACACTGAAGCTTTCTTT. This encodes CASRQQSRMNTEAFF.

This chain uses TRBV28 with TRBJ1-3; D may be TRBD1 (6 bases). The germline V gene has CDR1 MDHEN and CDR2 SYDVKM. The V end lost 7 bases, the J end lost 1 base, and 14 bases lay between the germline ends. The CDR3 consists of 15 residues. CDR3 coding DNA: TGTGCCAGCACCACGGGAGGGGGTTCTGGAAACACCATATATTTT. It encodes CASTTGGGSGNTIYF.

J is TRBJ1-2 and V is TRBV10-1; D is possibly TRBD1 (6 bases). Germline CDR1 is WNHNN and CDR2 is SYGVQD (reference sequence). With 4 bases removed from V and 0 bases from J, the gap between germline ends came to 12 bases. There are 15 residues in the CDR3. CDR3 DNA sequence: TGCGCCAGCAGTGTGGGGACACGCGCTAACTATGGCTACACCTTC. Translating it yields CASSVGTRANYGYTF.

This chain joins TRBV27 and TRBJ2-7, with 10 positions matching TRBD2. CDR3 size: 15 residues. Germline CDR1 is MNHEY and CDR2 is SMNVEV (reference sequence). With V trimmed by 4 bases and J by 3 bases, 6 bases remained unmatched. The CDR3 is CASSSMTSGLYEQYF. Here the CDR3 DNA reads TGTGCCAGCAGTTCAATGACTAGCGGGCTCTACGAGCAGTACTTC.

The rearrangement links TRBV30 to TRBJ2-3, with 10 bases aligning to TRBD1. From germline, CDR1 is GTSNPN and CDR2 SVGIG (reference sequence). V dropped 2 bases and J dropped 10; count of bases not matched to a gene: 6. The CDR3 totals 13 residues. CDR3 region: CAWSMDRGIAQYF. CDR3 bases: TGTGCCTGGAGTATGGACAGGGGGATTGCGCAGTATTTT.

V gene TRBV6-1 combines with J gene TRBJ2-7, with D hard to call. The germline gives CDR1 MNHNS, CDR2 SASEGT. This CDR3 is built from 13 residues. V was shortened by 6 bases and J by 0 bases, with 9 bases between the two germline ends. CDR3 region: CASRDADSYEQYF. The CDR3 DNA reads TGTGCCAGCAGGGACGCCGACTCCTACGAGCAGTACTTC.

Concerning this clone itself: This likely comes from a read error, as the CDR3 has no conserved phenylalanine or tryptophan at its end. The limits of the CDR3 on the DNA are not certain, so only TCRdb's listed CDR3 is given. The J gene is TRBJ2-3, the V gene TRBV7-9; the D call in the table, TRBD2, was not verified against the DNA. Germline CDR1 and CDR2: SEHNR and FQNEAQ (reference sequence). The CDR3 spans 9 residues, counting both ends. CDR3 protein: CASSLEGDL.

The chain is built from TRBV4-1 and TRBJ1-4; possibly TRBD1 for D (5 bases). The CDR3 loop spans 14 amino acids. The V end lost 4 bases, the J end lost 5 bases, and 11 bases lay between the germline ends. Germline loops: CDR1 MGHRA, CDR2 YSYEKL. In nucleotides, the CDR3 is TGCGCCAGCAGCCCCTCAGGGCGAAATGAAAAACTGTTTTTT. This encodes CASSPSGRNEKLFF.

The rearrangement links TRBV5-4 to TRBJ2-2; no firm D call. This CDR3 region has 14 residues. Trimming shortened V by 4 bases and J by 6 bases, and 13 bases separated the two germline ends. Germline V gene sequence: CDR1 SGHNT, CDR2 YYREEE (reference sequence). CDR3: CASSGRRNPGELFF. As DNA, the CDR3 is TGTGCCAGCAGCGGGCGACGAAATCCCGGGGAGCTGTTTTTT.

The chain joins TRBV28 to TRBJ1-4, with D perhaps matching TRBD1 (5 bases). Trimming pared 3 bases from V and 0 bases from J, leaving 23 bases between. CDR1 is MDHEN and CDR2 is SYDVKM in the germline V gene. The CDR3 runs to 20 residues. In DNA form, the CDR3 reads TGTGCCAGCAGTTTGCGCGCCCCACGCGACAGAGACGCAACTAATGAAAAACTGTTTTTT. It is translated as CASSLRAPRDRDATNEKLFF.

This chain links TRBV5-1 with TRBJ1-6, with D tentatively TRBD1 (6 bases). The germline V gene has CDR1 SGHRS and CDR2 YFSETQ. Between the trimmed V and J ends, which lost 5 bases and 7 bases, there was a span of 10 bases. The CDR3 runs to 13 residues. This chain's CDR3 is CASRDSLNSPLHF. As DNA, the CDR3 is TGCGCCAGCAGGGACAGTTTAAATTCACCCCTCCACTTT. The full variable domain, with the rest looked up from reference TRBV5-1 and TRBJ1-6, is KAGVTQTPRYLIKTRGQQVTLSCSPISGHRSVSWYQQTPGQGLQFLFEYFSETQRNKGNFPGRFSGRQFSNSRSEMNVSTLELGDSALYLCASRDSLNSPLHFGNGTRLTVT.

This CDR3 is CASSKGTSGRAPQETQYF. CDR3 in DNA: TGTGCCAGCAGCAAAGGGACTAGCGGGAGGGCCCCACAAGAGACCCAGTACTTC. V is TRBV7-9 and J is TRBJ2-5, with 16 bases aligning to TRBD2. The CDR3 runs to 18 residues. The V gene end was trimmed by 5 bases and the J gene end by 2 bases; junction bases not matched to a gene: 8. In germline, CDR1 is SEHNR, CDR2 FQNEAQ (reference sequence).

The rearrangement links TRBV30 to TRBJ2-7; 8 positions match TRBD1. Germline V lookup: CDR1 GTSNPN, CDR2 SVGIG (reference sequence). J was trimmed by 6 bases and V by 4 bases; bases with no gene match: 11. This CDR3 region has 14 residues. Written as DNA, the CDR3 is TGTGCCTGGACACGACACGACAGGGGATTCGAGCAGTACTTC. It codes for CAWTRHDRGFEQYF.

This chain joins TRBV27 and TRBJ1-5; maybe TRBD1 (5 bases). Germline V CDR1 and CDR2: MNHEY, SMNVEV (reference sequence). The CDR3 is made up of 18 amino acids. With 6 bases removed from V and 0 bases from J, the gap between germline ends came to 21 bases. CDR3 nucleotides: TGTGCCAGCAGCATCTATACCAGGGACGAAAATAGCAATCAGCCCCAGCATTTT. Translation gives CASSIYTRDENSNQPQHF.

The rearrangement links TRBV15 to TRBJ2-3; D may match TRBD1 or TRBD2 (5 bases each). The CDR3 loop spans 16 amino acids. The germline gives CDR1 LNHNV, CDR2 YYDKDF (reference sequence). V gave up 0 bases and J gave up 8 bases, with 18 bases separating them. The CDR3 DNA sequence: TGTGCCACCAGCAGAGATGGGACCTCAGGGCCAGGTACGCAGTATTTT. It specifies CATSRDGTSGPGTQYF.